This T cell receptor (beta chain) was identified in a study of neurological immune-mediated disorders. The length of the CDR3 is 13 residues. Per germline, CDR1 SGHAT and CDR2 FQDESV (reference sequence). The ends were cut back, 1 base at V and 9 bases at J, with 10 bases in the middle. Ten or more counts support this clonotype. What it recognizes is unknown. Whole-study results and caveats: Among expanded clones, no CDR3 amino acid sequences were shared across subjects, a pattern suggesting private repertoires in all groups. When the repertoires were grouped phylogenetically, those of 18 of the 34 multiple sclerosis patients came together in a single cluster of related CDR3 sequences, which points to a possible repertoire-level signature.

TCRdb itself ran the 5' RACE reads through MiXCR, one entry per CDR3 protein. The sample includes more than 50,000 distinct CDR3 sequences, around 3.9% of them seen just once. This chain joins TRBV11-1 and TRBJ2-1; D is ambiguous. The receptor's source is a man aged 30 to 39 with multiple sclerosis. The specimen was PBMCs. Here the CDR3 DNA reads TGTGCCAGCAGCTTAGGGTTGATCAGTGAGCAGTTCTTC. This codes for CASSLGLISEQFF. The complete variable domain, with remaining parts taken from reference TRBV11-1 and TRBJ2-1, reads EAEVAQSPRYKITEKSQAVAFWCDPISGHATLYWYRQILGQGPELLVQFQDESVVDDSQLPKDRFSAERLKGVDSTLKIQPAELGDSAMYLCASSLGLISEQFFGPGTRLTVL.